Shown below are 7 T cell receptor beta chains from a single sample sequenced in a study of human T cells and chemical hapten exposure. Each CDR3 protein gets one entry after TCRdb re-called the RACE reads with MiXCR. The sample includes 95,000 to 150,000 distinct CDR3 sequences, approximately 14% seen only once; the top ten take around 0.99%. The time point: patch test 1, 2 weeks after DPC sensitization. Treatment denoted: therapeutic diphenylcyclopropenone sensitization with weekly scalp DPC. The sequences come from whole blood, collected in connection with sensitization to the hapten diphenylcyclopropenone (DPC). These receptors all come from a young man with alopecia areata. Some clones in this sample may be carry-over from other donors' samples.

This chain uses TRBV10-1 with TRBJ2-7; TRBD1 might be the D (6 bases). CDR3 length: 13 amino acids. V lost 3 bases, J lost 5 bases, and 11 bases lay in between. Germline V gene sequence: CDR1 WNHNN, CDR2 SYGVQD (reference sequence). The CDR3 loop is CASSERTVNEQYF. The CDR3 DNA reads as TGCGCCAGCAGTGAACGGACAGTCAACGAGCAGTACTTC.

This clonotype was counted many times. The chain is built from TRBV11-2 and TRBJ1-6; no reliable D call. CDR3 length equals 12 residues. V gave up 3 bases and J gave up 7 bases, with 4 bases separating them. Germline V gene lookup returns CDR1 SGHAT and CDR2 FQNNGV. CDR3 sequence reads: CASSFPNSPLHF. In DNA form, the CDR3 reads TGTGCCAGCAGCTTCCCGAATTCACCCCTCCACTTT. Drawing the rest from reference TRBV11-2 and TRBJ1-6, the complete variable domain is EAGVAQSPRYKIIEKRQSVAFWCNPISGHATLYWYQQILGQGPKLLIQFQNNGVVDDSQLPKDRFSAERLKGVDSTLKIQPAKLEDSAVYLCASSFPNSPLHFGNGTRLTVT.

The chain joins TRBV11-2 to TRBJ2-1, with D perhaps matching TRBD2 (6 bases). This CDR3 has 14 amino acids. V dropped 1 base and J dropped 5 bases, with 9 bases sitting between them. CDR1 is SGHAT, CDR2 FQNNGV, per germline. CDR3 amino acids: CASSLVTSHNEQFF. CDR3 bases: TGTGCCAGCAGCTTAGTTACTAGCCACAATGAGCAGTTCTTC.

The chain employs TRBV11-1 and TRBJ1-3, with D unresolved. Germline-derived CDR1 and CDR2 are SGHAT and FQDESV (reference sequence). The CDR3 totals 13 residues. V dropped 6 bases and J dropped 4 bases, with 10 bases sitting between them. In DNA form, the CDR3 reads TGTGCCAGCAGACTCCGACTAGGAAACACCATATATTTT. Encoded protein: CASRLRLGNTIYF.

This clonotype was found a few times. V is TRBV6-2 or TRBV6-3 and J is TRBJ2-7, with a weak D call TRBD2 (6 bases). CDR1 is MNHEY, CDR2 SVGEGT, per germline. Trimming left V 7 bases short and J 9 bases short, with 25 bases between. The CDR3 extends over 15 amino acids. For the CDR3, the DNA is TGTGCCAGCACCCCACGGGGAGGAGCTTTTGGAGGGCAGTACTTC. This encodes CASTPRGGAFGGQYF.

This chain uses TRBV7-9 with TRBJ2-1, with TRBD1 matching 7 bases. The germline V gene encodes CDR1 SEHNR and CDR2 FQNEAQ (reference sequence). V lost 5 bases, J lost 4 bases, and 8 bases stayed unmatched. The CDR3 has 15 residues. The CDR3 here is CASSPFRDSYNEQFF. CDR3 coding DNA: TGTGCCAGCAGCCCCTTCCGGGACAGTTACAATGAGCAGTTCTTC.

This chain links TRBV28 with TRBJ2-4; D might be TRBD1 (6 bases). This CDR3 is built from 18 residues. The germline V gene has CDR1 MDHEN and CDR2 SYDVKM. V was cut by 6 bases and J by 1 base, with 22 bases left in between. The CDR3 loop reads CASSLEGVKGIAKNIQYF. The CDR3 nucleotides read TGTGCCAGCAGCCTCGAGGGGGTCAAGGGTATCGCCAAAAACATTCAGTACTTC.